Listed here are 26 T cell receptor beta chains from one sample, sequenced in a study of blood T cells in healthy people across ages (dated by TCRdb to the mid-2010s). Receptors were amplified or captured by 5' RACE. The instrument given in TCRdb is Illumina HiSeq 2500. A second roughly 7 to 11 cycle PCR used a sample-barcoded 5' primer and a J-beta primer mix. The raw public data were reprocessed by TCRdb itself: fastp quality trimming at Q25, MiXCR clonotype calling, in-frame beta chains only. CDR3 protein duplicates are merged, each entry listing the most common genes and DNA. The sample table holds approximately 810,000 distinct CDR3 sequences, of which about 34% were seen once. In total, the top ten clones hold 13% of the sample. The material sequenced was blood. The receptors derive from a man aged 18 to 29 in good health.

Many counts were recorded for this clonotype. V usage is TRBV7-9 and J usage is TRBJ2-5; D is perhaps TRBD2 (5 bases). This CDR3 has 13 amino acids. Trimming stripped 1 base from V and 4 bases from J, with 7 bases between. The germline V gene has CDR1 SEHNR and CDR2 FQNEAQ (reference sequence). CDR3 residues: CASSLDGGETQYF. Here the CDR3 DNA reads TGTGCCAGCAGCTTAGACGGAGGAGAGACCCAGTACTTC.

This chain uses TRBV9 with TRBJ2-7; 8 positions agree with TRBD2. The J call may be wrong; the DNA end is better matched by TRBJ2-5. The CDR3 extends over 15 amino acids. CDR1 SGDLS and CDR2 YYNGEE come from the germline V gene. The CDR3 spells CASSVGARGEETQYF. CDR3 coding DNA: TGTGCCAGCAGCGTAGGGGCGCGGGGGGAAGAGACCCAGTACTTC.

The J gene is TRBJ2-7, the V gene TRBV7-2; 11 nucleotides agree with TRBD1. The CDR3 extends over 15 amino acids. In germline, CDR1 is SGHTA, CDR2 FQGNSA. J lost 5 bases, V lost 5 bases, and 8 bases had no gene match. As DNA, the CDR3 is TGTGCCAGCAGCCGGGACAGGGGGGTTAAAGACGAGCAGTACTTC. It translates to CASSRDRGVKDEQYF.

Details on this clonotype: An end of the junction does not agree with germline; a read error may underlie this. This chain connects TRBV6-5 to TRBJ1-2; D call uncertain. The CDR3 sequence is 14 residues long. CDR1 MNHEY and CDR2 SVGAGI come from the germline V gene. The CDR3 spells CTSSTSPSNYGYTF. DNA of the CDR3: TGTACCAGCAGCACCAGCCCTTCTAACTATGGCTACACCTTC.

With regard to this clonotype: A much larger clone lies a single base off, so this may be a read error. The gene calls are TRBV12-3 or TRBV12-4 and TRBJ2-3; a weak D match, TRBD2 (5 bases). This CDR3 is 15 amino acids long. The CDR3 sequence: CASSFSSGREDTEYF. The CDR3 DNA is TGTGCCAGCAGTTTTAGTTCAGGTCGGGAAGATACGGAGTATTTT.

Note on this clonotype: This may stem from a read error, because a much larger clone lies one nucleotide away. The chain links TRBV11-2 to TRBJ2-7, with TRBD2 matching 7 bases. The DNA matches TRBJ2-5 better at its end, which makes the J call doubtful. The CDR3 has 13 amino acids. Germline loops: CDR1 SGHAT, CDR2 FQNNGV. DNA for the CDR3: TGTGCCAGCAGCTGGACTAGTGAGGAGACCCAGTACTTC. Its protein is CASSWTSEETQYF.

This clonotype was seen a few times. The CDR3 nucleotides read TGTGCCAGCTCACCATATTCAGGGGGCAATGAGCAGTACTTC. It translates to CASSPYSGGNEQYF. This chain connects TRBV18 to TRBJ2-5; 8 bases are a match to TRBD1. Germline lookup yields CDR1 KGHSH and CDR2 LQKENI. The CDR3 is 14 amino acids. V lost 2 bases and J lost 11; bases outside the gene matches: 10.

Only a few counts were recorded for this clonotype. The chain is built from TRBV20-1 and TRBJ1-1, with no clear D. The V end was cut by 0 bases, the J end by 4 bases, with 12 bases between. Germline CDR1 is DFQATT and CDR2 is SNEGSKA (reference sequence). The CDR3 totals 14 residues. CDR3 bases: TGCAGTGCTAGAGATCACTCCCGGAGCACTGAAGCTTTCTTT. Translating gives CSARDHSRSTEAFF.

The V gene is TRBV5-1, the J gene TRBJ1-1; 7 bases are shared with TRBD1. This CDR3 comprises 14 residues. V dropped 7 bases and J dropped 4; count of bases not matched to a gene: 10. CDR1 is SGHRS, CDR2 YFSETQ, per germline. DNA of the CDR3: TGCGCCAGCGGCCGGACAGGCAGGGGCACTGAAGCTTTCTTT. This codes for CASGRTGRGTEAFF.

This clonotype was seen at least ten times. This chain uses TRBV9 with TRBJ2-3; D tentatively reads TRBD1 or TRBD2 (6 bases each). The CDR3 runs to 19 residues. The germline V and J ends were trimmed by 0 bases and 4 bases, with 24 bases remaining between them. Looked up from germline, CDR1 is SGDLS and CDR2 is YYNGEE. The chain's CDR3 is CASSVGGARQPTSPDTQYF. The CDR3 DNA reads TGTGCCAGCAGCGTAGGGGGGGCCAGACAACCCACGTCCCCAGATACGCAGTATTTT.

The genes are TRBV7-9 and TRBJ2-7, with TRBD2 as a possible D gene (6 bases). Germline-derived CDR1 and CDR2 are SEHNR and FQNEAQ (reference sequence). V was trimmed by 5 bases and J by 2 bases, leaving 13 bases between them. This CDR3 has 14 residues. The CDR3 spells CASSPRAGPYEQYF. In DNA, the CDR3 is TGTGCCAGCAGCCCCCGGGCGGGACCCTACGAGCAGTACTTC.

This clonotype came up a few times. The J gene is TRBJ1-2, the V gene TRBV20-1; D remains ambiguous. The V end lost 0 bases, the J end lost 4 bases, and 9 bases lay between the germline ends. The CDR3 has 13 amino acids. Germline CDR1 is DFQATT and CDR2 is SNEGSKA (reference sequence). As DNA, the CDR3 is TGCAGTGCTAGAGATGTACAAACCTATGGCTACACCTTC. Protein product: CSARDVQTYGYTF.

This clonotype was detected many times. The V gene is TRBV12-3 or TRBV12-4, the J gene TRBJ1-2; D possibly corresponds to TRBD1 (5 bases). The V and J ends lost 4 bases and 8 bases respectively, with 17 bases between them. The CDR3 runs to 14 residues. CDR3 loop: CASSYKGIQGGYTF. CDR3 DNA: TGTGCCAGCAGTTATAAGGGAATTCAGGGCGGCTACACCTTC.

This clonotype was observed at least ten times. The CDR3 DNA sequence: TGTGCCAGCAGTTATCCCAAAGTTGGACAGCAGTTCTTC. Translating it yields CASSYPKVGQQFF. The genes are TRBV12-3 or TRBV12-4 and TRBJ2-1; D unresolved. The CDR3 runs 13 residues. V was cut by 4 bases and J by 11 bases, with 15 bases left in between.

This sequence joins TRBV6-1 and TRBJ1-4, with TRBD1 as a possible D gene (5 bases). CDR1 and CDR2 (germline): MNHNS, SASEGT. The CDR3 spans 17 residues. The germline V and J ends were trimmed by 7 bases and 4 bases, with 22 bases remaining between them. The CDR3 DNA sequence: TGTGCCAGCATACCCCGGGACCGCACCCTTCATAATGAAAAACTGTTTTTT. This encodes CASIPRDRTLHNEKLFF.

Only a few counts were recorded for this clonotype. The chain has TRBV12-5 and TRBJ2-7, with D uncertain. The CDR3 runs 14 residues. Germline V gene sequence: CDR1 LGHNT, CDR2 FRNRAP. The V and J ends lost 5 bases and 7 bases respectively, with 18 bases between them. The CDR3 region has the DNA TGTGCTAGTGGTCTCGGGCTTCTTCGAGAAGAGCAGTACTTC. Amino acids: CASGLGLLREEQYF.

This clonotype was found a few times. This chain's CDR3 is CASSPDTPSRAFF. CDR3 bases: TGTGCCAGCAGCCCTGACACCCCTAGTAGAGCTTTCTTT. The chain couples TRBV12-3 or TRBV12-4 to TRBJ1-1, with D hard to call. There are 13 residues in the CDR3. The V end lost 6 bases, the J end lost 10 bases, and 18 bases lay between the germline ends.

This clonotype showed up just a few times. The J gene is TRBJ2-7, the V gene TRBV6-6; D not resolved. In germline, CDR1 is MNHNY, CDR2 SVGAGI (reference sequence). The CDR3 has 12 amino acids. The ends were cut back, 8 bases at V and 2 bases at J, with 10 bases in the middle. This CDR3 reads CASGVRAYEQYF. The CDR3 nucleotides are TGTGCCAGCGGCGTCAGAGCCTACGAGCAGTACTTC.

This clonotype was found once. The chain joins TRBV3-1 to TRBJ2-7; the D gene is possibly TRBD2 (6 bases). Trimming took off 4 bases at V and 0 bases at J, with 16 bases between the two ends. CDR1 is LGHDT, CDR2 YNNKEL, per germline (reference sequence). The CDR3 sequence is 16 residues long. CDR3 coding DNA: TGTGCCAGCAGCCTAGGGACTGCAGGGTTCTCCTACGAGCAGTACTTC. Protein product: CASSLGTAGFSYEQYF.

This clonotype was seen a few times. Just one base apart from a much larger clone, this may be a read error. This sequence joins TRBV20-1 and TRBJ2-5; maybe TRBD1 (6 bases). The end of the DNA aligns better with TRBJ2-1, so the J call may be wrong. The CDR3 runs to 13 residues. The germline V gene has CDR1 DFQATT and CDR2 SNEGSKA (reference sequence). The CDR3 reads CSASAPGEETQFF. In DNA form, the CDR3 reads TGCAGTGCTAGCGCTCCAGGGGAAGAGACCCAGTTCTTC.

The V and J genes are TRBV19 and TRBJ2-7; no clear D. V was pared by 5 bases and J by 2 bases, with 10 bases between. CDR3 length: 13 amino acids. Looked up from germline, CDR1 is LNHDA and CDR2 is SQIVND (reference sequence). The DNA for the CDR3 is TGTGCCAGTAGTCTCGACCCTACCTACGAGCAGTACTTC. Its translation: CASSLDPTYEQYF.

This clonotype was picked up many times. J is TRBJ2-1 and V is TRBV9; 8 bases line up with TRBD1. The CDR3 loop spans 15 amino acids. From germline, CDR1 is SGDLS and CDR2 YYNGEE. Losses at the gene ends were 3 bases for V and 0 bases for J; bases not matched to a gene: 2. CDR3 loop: CASSEGQGSYNEQFF. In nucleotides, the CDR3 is TGTGCCAGCAGCGAAGGACAGGGCTCCTACAATGAGCAGTTCTTC.

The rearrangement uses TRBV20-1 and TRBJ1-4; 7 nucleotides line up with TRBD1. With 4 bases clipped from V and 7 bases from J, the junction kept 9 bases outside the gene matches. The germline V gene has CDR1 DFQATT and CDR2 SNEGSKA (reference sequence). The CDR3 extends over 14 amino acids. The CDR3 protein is CSATDPTGTEKLFF. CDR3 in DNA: TGCAGTGCTACTGATCCGACAGGGACTGAAAAACTGTTTTTT.

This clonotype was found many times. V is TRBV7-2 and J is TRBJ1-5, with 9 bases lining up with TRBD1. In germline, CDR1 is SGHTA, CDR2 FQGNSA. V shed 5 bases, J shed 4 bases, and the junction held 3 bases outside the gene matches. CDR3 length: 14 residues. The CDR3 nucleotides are TGTGCCAGCAGCACCGGGACAGGGAATCAGCCCCAGCATTTT. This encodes CASSTGTGNQPQHF.

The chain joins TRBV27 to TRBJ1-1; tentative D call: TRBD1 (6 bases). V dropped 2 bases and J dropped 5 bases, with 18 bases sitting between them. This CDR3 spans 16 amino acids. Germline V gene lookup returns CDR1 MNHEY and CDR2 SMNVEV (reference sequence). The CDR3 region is CASSLSGGQMVTEAFF. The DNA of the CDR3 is TGTGCCAGCAGTTTAAGTGGGGGGCAAATGGTTACTGAAGCTTTCTTT.

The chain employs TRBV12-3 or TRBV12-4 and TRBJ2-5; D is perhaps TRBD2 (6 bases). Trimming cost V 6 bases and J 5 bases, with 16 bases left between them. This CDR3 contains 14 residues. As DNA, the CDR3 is TGTGCCAGCAGGCTCGCCGGGAGTACGGAGACCCAGTACTTC. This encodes CASRLAGSTETQYF.